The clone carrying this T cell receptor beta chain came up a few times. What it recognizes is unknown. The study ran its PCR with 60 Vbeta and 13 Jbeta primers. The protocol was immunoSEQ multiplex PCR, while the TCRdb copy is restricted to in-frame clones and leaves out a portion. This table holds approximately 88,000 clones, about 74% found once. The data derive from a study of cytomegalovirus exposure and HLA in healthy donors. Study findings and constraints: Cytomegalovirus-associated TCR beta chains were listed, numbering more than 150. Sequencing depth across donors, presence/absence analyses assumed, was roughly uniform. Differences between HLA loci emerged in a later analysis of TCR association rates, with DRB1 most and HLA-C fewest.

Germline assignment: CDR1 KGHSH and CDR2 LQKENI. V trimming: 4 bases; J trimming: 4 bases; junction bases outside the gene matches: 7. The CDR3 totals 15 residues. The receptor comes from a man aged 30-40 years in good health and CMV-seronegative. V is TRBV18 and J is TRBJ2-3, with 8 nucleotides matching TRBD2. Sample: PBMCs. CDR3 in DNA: TGTGCCAGCTCACGATGGGCGGGAGGCCCAGATACGCAGTATTTT. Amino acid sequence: CASSRWAGGPDTQYF.